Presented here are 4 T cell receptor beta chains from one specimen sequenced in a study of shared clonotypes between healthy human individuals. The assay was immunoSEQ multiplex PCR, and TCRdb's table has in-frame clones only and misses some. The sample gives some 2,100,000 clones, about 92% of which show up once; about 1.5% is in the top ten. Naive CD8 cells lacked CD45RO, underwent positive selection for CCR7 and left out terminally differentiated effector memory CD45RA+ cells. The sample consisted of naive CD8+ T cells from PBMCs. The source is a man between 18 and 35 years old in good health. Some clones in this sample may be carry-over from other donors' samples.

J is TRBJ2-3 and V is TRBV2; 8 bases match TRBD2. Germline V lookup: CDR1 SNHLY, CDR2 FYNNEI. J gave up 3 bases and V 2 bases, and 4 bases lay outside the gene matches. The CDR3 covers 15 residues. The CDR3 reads CASSEFGGRTDTQYF. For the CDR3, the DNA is TGTGCCAGCAGTGAATTCGGCGGGAGGACAGATACGCAGTATTTT.

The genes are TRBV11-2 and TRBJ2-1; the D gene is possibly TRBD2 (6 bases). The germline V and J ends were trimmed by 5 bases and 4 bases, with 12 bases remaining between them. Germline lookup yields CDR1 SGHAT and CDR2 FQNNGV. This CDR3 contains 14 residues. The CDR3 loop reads CASSPGTHYNEQFF. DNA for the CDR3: TGTGCCAGCAGCCCCGGGACTCATTACAATGAGCAGTTCTTC.

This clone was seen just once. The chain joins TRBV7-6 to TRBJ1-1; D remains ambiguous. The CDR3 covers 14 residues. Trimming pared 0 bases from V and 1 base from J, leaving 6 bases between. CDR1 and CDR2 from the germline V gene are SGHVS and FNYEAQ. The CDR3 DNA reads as TGTGCCAGCAGCTTAGCTCCTTGGAACACTGAAGCTTTCTTT. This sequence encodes CASSLAPWNTEAFF. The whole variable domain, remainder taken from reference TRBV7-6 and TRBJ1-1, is GAGVSQSPRYKVTKRGQDVALRCDPISGHVSLYWYRQALGQGPEFLTYFNYEAQQDKSGLPNDRFSAERPEGSISTLTIQRTEQRDSAMYRCASSLAPWNTEAFFGQGTRLTVV.

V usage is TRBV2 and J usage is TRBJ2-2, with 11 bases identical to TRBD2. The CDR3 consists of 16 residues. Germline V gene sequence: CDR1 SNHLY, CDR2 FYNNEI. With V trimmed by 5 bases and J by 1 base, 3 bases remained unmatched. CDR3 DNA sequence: TGTGCCAGCAGTTCGGGACTAGCGGAGAACACCGGGGAGCTGTTTTTT. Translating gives CASSSGLAENTGELFF.